This paragraph reports one TCR beta chain. What it recognizes is unknown. The data originate from a study of T cells in localized non-small cell lung cancer. General study points: Increased T cell density in blood showed an association with longer overall survival. Adjacent lung tissue had a median about 52 of the top 100 clones found in the tumor. Uninvolved adjacent lung showed the highest T cell clonality, exceeding tumor.

This table comes from immunoSEQ multiplex PCR, and its TCRdb copy is limited to in-frame clones, with some not included. The sample records some 25,000 clones, around 88% being singletons. Germline lookup yields CDR1 SGHAT and CDR2 FQNNGV. The CDR3 runs 16 residues. Trimming cost V 0 bases and J 0 bases, with 6 bases left between them. The receptor was derived from a woman between 35 and 70 years old with stage III lung adenocarcinoma. The chain links TRBV11-2 to TRBJ1-6; D remains ambiguous. Source: peripheral blood mononuclear cells, taken before any cancer treatment. The CDR3 is CASSLESYSYNSPLHF. For the CDR3, the DNA is TGTGCCAGCAGCTTAGAGAGTTACTCCTATAATTCACCCCTCCACTTT. The complete variable domain, with remaining parts taken from reference TRBV11-2 and TRBJ1-6, reads EAGVAQSPRYKIIEKRQSVAFWCNPISGHATLYWYQQILGQGPKLLIQFQNNGVVDDSQLPKDRFSAERLKGVDSTLKIQPAKLEDSAVYLCASSLESYSYNSPLHFGNGTRLTVT.